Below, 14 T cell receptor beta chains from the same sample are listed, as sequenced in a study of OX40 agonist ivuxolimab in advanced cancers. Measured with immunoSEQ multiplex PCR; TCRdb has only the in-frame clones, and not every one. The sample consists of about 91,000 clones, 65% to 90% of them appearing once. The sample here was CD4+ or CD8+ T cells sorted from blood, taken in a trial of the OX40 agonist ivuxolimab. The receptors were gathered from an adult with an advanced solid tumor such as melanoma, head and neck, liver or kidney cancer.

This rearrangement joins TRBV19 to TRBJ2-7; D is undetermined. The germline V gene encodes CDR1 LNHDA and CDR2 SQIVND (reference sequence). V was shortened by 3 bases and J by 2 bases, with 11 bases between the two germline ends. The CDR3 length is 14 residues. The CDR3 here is CASSIATITYEQYF. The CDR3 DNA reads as TGTGCCAGTAGTATTGCGACGATAACCTACGAGCAGTACTTC. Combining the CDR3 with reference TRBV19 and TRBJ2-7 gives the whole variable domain DGGITQSPKYLFRKEGQNVTLSCEQNLNHDAMYWYRQDPGQGLRLIYYSQIVNDFQKGDIAEGYSVSREKKESFPLTVTSAQKNPTAFYLCASSIATITYEQYFGPGTRLTVT.

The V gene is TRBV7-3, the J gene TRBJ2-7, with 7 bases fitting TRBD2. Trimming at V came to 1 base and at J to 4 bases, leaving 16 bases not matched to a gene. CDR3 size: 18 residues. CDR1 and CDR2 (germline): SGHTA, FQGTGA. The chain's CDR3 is CASSLSLAAWYIVYEQYF. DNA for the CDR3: TGTGCCAGCAGCTTAAGCCTAGCGGCTTGGTATATAGTGTACGAGCAGTACTTC.

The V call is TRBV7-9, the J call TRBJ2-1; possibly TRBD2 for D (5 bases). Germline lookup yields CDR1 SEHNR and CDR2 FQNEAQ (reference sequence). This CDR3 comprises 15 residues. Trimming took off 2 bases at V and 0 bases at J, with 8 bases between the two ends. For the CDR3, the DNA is TGTGCCAGCAGCTTACTAGGGAGCTCCTACAATGAGCAGTTCTTC. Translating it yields CASSLLGSSYNEQFF.

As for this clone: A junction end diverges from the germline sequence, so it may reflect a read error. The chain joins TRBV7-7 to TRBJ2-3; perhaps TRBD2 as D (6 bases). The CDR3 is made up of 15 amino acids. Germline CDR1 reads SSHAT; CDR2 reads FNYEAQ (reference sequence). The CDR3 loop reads CASSFGRDSTDTQYF. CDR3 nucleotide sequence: TGTGCTAGCAGCTTCGGGCGGGATAGCACAGATACGCAGTATTTT.

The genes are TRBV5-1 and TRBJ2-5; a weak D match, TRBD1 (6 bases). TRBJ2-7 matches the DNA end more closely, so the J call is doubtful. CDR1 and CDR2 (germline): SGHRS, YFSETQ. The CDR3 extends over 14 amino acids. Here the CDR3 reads CASSSGQPAYEQYF. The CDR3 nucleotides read TGCGCCAGCAGCTCCGGACAGCCTGCATACGAGCAGTACTTC.

DNA of the CDR3: TGTGCCAGCAGCGTAGCTGGGGCGGGAGTGGAGACCCAGTACTTC. This gives the protein CASSVAGAGVETQYF. The chain has TRBV9 and TRBJ2-5, with 7 bases aligning to TRBD2. Germline lookup yields CDR1 SGDLS and CDR2 YYNGEE. V trimming: 0 bases; J trimming: 5 bases; junction bases outside the gene matches: 7. This CDR3 has 15 residues.

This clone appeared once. In DNA form, the CDR3 reads TGTGCCAGCAGTACGGGGACACACGGGAATGAGCAGTTCTTC. It specifies CASSTGTHGNEQFF. The chain carries TRBV6-5 and TRBJ2-1, with TRBD1 as a possible D gene (6 bases). Trimming removed 5 bases from V and 7 bases from J, with 15 bases in between. The CDR3 is 14 amino acids. Germline V gene sequence: CDR1 MNHEY, CDR2 SVGAGI.

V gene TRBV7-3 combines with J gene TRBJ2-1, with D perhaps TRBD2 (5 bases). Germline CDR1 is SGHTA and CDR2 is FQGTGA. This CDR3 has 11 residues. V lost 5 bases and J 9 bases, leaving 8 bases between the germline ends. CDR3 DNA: TGTGCCAGCAGCCTTGCGGGTGAGCAGTTCTTC. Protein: CASSLAGEQFF.

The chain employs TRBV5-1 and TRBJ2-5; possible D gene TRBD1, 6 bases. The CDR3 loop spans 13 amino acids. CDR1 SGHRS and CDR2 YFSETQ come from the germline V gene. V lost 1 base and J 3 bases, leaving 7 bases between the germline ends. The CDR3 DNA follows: TGCGCCAGCAGCTTGTCAGGGGAAGAGACCCAGTACTTC. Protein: CASSLSGEETQYF.

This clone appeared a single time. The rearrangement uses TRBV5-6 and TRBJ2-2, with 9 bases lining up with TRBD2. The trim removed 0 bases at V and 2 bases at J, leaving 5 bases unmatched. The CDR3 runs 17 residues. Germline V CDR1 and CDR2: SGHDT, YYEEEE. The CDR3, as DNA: TGTGCCAGCAGCTTGGCCTTACTAGCGGGCAACACCGGGGAGCTGTTTTTT. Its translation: CASSLALLAGNTGELFF.

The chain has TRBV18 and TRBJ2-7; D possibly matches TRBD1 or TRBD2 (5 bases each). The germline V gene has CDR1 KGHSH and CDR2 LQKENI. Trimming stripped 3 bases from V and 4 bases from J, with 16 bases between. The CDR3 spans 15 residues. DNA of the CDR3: TGTGCCAGCTCACCGGGGACGACCAGACAGTACGAGCAGTACTTC. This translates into CASSPGTTRQYEQYF.

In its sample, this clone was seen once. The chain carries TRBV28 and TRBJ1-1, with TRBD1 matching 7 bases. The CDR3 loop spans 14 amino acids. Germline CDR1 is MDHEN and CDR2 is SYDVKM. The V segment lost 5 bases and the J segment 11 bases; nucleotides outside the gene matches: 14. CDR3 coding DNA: TGTGCCAGCAGTCCCCCCCACGTGACAGGGAGGGCTTTCTTT. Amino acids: CASSPPHVTGRAFF.

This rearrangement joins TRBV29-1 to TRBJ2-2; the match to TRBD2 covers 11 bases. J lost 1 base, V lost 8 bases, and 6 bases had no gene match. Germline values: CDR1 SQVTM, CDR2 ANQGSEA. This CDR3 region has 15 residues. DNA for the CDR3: TGCAGCATAACCGGGACTAGCGGGAACACCGGGGAGCTGTTTTTT. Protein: CSITGTSGNTGELFF.

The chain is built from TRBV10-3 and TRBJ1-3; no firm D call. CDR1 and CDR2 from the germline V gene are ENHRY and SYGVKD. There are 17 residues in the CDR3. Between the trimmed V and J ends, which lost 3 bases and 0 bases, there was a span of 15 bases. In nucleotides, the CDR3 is TGTGCCATCAGTGATCCTATGGGCCTTTTCTCTGGAAACACCATATATTTT. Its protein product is CAISDPMGLFSGNTIYF.